The rows below give T cell receptor beta chains drawn from one sample of a study of blood T cell repertoires in COVID-19. Assay: immunoSEQ multiplex PCR; the TCRdb copy retains only in-frame clones and omits some. The sample has roughly 250,000 clones; roughly four fifths are singletons. The sample was peripheral blood. The receptors shown here come from a woman at least 80 years old with acute or convalescent COVID-19. CDR3s include the opening cysteine and the closing phenylalanine or tryptophan. The D gene is left open where the match is weak. Size is stated for part of the rows, as once, few or many counts, or as a class when the clone is expanded.

size | J | V | D | CDR3 | DNA
many | TRBJ1-4 | TRBV4-1 | NA | CASSQDLEGLANEKLFF | TGCGCCAGCAGCCAAGATCTTGAGGGCCTGGCTAATGAAAAACTGTTTTTT
NA | TRBJ2-7 | TRBV11-3 | TRBD1 | CASSLGGTGDYEQYF | TGTGCCAGCAGCTTAGGGGGGACAGGGGACTACGAGCAGTACTTC
NA | TRBJ2-7 | TRBV30 | NA | CAWSGTGNEQYF | TGTGCCTGGAGTGGAACGGGAAACGAGCAGTACTTC
few | TRBJ2-1 | TRBV18 | NA | CASSPRDKNEQFF | TGTGCCAGCTCCCCCCGTGACAAGAATGAGCAGTTCTTC
few | TRBJ2-6 | TRBV7-9 | TRBD2 | CASSLDSTGTSSGANVLTF | TGTGCCAGCAGCTTAGATTCGACCGGGACTAGCTCTGGGGCCAACGTCCTGACTTTC
NA | TRBJ2-1 | TRBV20-1 | NA | CSASMGAGYNEQFF | TGCAGTGCTAGTATGGGGGCTGGATACAATGAGCAGTTCTTC
NA | TRBJ2-1 | TRBV27 | NA | CASTLFRSGYNEQFF | TGTGCCAGCACCCTATTTCGGAGCGGATACAATGAGCAGTTCTTC
NA | TRBJ2-5 | TRBV19 | TRBD1 | CASSKRTGNQETQYF | TGTGCCAGTAGTAAACGGACAGGGAACCAAGAGACCCAGTACTTC
NA | TRBJ2-7 | TRBV5-5 | NA | CASSLRFSSYEQYF | TGTGCCAGCAGCTTGCGCTTTAGCTCCTACGAGCAGTACTTC
few | TRBJ2-7 | TRBV6-5 | TRBD2 | CASRPLGLAGDVQYF | TGTGCCAGCAGACCTTTGGGACTAGCGGGGGACGTGCAGTACTTC
NA | TRBJ2-2 | TRBV27 | TRBD2 | CASSKRGGGATGELFF | TGTGCCAGCAGCAAGAGGGGCGGGGGGGCGACCGGGGAGCTGTTTTTT
NA | TRBJ1-3 | TRBV19 | NA | CASMIPGISGNTIYF | TGTGCCAGTATGATACCGGGGATCTCTGGAAACACCATATATTTT
NA | TRBJ1-1 | TRBV5-1 | TRBD1 | CASSPRTGMNTEAFF | TGCGCCAGCAGCCCCCGGACAGGCATGAACACTGAAGCTTTCTTT
NA | TRBJ1-2 | TRBV2 | TRBD1 | CASSPDRGSYGYTF | TGTGCCAGCAGTCCCGACAGGGGAAGCTATGGCTACACCTTC
NA | TRBJ2-2 | TRBV3-1/TRBV3-2 | NA | CASSPGRTFGRGGVGSGELFF | TGTGCCAGCAGCCCCGGCAGGACATTTGGTCGGGGCGGGGTAGGGTCCGGGGAGCTGTTTTTT
NA | TRBJ2-5 | TRBV7-8 | TRBD2 | CASSRRGSQETQYF | TGTGCCAGCAGCCGGCGGGGGTCCCAAGAGACCCAGTACTTC